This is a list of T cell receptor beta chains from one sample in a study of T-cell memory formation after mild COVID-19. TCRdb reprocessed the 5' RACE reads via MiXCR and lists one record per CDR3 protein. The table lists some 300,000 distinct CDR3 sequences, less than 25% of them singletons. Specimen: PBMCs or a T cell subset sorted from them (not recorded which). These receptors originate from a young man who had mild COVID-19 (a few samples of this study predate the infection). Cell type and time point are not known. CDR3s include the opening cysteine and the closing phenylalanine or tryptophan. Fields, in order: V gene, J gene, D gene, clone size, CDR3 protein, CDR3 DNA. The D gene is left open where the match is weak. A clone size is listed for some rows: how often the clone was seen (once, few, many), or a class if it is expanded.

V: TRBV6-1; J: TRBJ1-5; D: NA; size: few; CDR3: CASFLGAEGQPQHF; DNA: TGTGCCAGCTTCCTGGGGGCGGAGGGTCAGCCCCAGCATTTT
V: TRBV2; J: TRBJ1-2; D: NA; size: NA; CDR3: CASSVRFSGYTF; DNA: TGTGCCAGCAGTGTACGGTTCTCTGGCTACACCTTC
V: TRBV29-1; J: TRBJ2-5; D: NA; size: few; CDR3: CSVDGPRELAQYF; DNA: TGCAGCGTTGACGGGCCCCGGGAATTGGCCCAGTACTTC
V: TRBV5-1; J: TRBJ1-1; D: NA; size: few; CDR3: CASSPLDRNTEAFF; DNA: TGCGCCAGCAGCCCCTTGGACAGGAACACTGAAGCTTTCTTT
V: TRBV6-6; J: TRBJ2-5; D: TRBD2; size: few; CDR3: CASSAGLAGMETQYF; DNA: TGTGCCAGCAGTGCGGGACTAGCGGGGATGGAGACCCAGTACTTC
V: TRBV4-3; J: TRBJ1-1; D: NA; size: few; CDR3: CASSQDEGYEAFF; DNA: TGCGCCAGCAGCCAAGATGAGGGGTATGAAGCTTTCTTT
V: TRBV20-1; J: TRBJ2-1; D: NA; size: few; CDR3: CSARGLDHGRNEQFF; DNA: TGCAGTGCTAGAGGGCTGGACCATGGGAGGAATGAGCAGTTCTTC
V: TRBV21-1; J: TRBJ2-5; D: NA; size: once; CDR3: CASRTGTSGGKQTQYF; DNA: TGTGCCAGCAGGACAGGGACTAGCGGGGGGAAGCAGACCCAGTACTTC
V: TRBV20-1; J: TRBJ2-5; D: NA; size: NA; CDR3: CSAPHSSETQYF; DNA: TGCAGTGCCCCTCATAGTTCGGAGACCCAGTACTTC
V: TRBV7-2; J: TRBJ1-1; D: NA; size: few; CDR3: CASSFNRDTEAFF; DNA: TGTGCCAGCAGCTTCAACCGCGACACTGAAGCTTTCTTT
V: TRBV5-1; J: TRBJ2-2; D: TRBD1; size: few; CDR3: CASSLETGGYTGELFF; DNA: TGCGCCAGCAGCTTGGAGACAGGGGGGTACACCGGGGAGCTGTTTTTT
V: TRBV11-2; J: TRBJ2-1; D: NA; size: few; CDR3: CASSLVRVHEQFF; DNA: TGTGCCAGCAGCTTAGTGCGGGTCCATGAGCAGTTCTTC
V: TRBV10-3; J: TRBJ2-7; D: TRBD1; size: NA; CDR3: CAISGQAWGEQYF; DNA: TGTGCCATCAGCGGACAGGCCTGGGGAGAGCAGTACTTC
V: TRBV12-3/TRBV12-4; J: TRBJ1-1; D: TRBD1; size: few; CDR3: CASSLPGGGTEAFF; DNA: TGTGCCAGCAGTTTACCAGGGGGAGGGACTGAAGCTTTCTTT
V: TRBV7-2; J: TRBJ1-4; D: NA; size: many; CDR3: CASSLNGGGASEKLFF; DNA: TGTGCCAGCAGCCTAAACGGGGGGGGCGCGAGTGAAAAACTGTTTTTT
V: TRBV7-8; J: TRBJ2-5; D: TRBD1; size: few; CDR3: CASSARRGSRETQYF; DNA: TGTGCCAGCAGCGCCCGCAGGGGGTCCCGAGAGACCCAGTACTTC
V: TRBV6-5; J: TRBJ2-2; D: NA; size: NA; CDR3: CASRTGGELFF; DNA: TGTGCCAGCAGGACCGGCGGGGAGCTGTTTTTT
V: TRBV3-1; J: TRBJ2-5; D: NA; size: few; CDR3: CASSQERGLETQYF; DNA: TGTGCCAGCAGCCAAGAAAGGGGACTGGAGACCCAGTACTTC
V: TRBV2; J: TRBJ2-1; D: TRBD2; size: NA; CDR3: CASGTSYYNEQFF; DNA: TGTGCCAGCGGGACTAGCTATTACAATGAGCAGTTCTTC
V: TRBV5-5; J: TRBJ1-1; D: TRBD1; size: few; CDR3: CASSLRSTRQGAWGTEAFF; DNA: TGTGCCAGCAGCTTGCGATCAACCCGACAGGGGGCCTGGGGTACTGAAGCTTTCTTT
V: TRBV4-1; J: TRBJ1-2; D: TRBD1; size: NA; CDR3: CASSRSGQGVNGYTF; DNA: TGCGCCAGCAGTAGGTCCGGACAGGGGGTTAATGGCTACACCTTC
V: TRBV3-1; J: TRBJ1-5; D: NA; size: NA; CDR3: CASSYSTRGSQPQHF; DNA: TGTGCCAGCAGCTATTCGACCCGGGGGAGCCAGCCCCAGCATTTT
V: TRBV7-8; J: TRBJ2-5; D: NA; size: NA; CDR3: CASSLSGSETQYF; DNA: TGTGCCAGCAGCTTATCCGGGTCGGAGACCCAGTACTTC
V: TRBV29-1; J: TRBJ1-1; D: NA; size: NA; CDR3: CSVNFRSNTEAFF; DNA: TGCAGCGTTAATTTCCGCTCGAACACTGAAGCTTTCTTT
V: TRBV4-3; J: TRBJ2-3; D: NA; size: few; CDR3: CASSLVAGAPDTQYF; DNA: TGCGCCAGCAGCCTTGTTGCGGGGGCGCCAGATACGCAGTATTTT
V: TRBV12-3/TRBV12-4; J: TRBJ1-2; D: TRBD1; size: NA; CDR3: CASSPGTGDSNYGYTF; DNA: TGTGCCAGCAGTCCCGGGACAGGAGACTCTAACTATGGCTACACCTTC